Listed below are T cell receptor beta chains from one sample, sequenced in a study of identical twins. TCRdb itself ran the 5' RACE reads through MiXCR, one entry per CDR3 protein. The repertoire includes approximately 490,000 distinct CDR3 sequences, 20% to 25% of them detected once, and approximately 0.52% sits in the top ten. This same sample was also taken into another study, of yellow fever vaccine responses in identical twins.

The sequenced material came from CD4+ T cells sorted from blood. The receptors shown here come from a young woman in good health. Each CDR3 is given with its conserved first and last residue. A D gene is named only where the DNA matches it firmly. Some rows have no size entry. The others give once, few or many, or a class for an expanded clone.

clone size	V gene	J gene	D gene	CDR3 protein	CDR3 DNA
many	TRBV12-3/TRBV12-4	TRBJ1-1	.	CASSPDPREAFF	TGTGCCAGCAGCCCGGACCCCCGAGAAGCTTTCTTT
.	TRBV2	TRBJ2-7	.	CASSPAYYEQYF	TGTGCCAGCAGTCCAGCGTACTACGAGCAGTACTTC
few	TRBV6-5	TRBJ2-2	.	CASSYSRSTGELFF	TGTGCCAGCAGTTACTCGCGGAGCACCGGGGAGCTGTTTTTT
.	TRBV12-3/TRBV12-4	TRBJ2-1	TRBD2	CASSARTSVDNEQFF	TGTGCCAGCAGTGCGCGCACTAGCGTAGACAATGAGCAGTTCTTC
few	TRBV6-5	TRBJ1-1	.	CASSYSTGDTEAFF	TGTGCCAGCAGTTACTCGACCGGGGACACTGAAGCTTTCTTT
many	TRBV12-3/TRBV12-4	TRBJ1-5	.	CASSLGGNNQPQHF	TGTGCCAGCAGTTTGGGGGGAAACAATCAGCCCCAGCATTTT
.	TRBV5-6	TRBJ2-1	TRBD1	CASSRTLSGTVSYNEQFF	TGTGCCAGCAGCCGCACCCTTAGTGGGACAGTCTCCTACAATGAGCAGTTCTTC
.	TRBV6-1	TRBJ1-1	.	CASSSNWKNTEAFF	TGTGCCAGCAGCTCTAATTGGAAGAACACTGAAGCTTTCTTT
.	TRBV15	TRBJ2-4	TRBD1	CAIAFSTGDGNIQYF	TGTGCCATCGCCTTCTCGACAGGGGATGGAAACATTCAGTACTTC
few	TRBV20-1	TRBJ2-3	.	CSARGRDSFTDTQYF	TGCAGTGCTAGAGGCCGGGACTCGTTCACAGATACGCAGTATTTT
few	TRBV12-3/TRBV12-4	TRBJ2-1	TRBD2	CASTLNSGIISNEQFF	TGTGCCAGCACCCTGAATAGCGGGATCATCTCCAATGAGCAGTTCTTC
.	TRBV5-5	TRBJ2-1	.	CASTGGGGSNEQFF	TGTGCCAGCACCGGAGGGGGAGGGTCCAATGAGCAGTTCTTC